This T cell receptor beta chain appears in the sequencing data of a study of PD-1 blockade in mismatch repair-deficient tumors (dated by TCRdb to between 2016 and 2019). Background on the whole study: Between September 2013 and late 2016, some 92 consecutive patients with 11 to 12 mismatch repair-deficient cancer types, all previously treated and progressing, were enrolled in the trial. Deep sequencing of TCR CDR3 regions was used to track tumor-associated T cell clones in peripheral blood of patients responding to PD-1 blockade. Study-level results and caveats: After pembrolizumab, tumor-resident clones, which were often undetectable in blood before treatment, expanded rapidly and then contracted, generally ahead of radiologic responses.

Taken from cysteine to phenylalanine, the CDR3 has 14 residues. This entry keeps only the CDR3 DNA: 42 bases, framed from base 1. CDR1 and CDR2 (WSHSY, SAAADI) derive from the germline V gene. The library was prepared using the immunoSEQ multiplex PCR assay. TCRdb limited this immuneACCESS table to in-frame rearrangements with V and J called. A share of clones is missing; checked studies link under half to unresolved V genes, and the rest is unexplained. The sample contains about 120,000 clones, roughly 86% of them found a single time. Jointly, the top ten make up 12% of the sample. Mismatch repair deficiency in every enrolled patient was established by polymerase chain reaction or immunohistochemistry. TCR sequencing was carried out for a few patients who responded to pembrolizumab therapy. The phase II trial prospectively tested pembrolizumab PD-1 blockade in advanced mismatch repair-deficient cancers regardless of tissue of origin. Peripheral blood T cell samples were gathered serially, both before PD-1 blockade started and at multiple time points afterward. Blood sampling times were expressed in weeks after the first pembrolizumab dose.

Regarding this clone: Its antigen remains unidentified. Germline and junction disagree at one end, which may indicate a read error.

This receptor was taken from an adult with mismatch repair-deficient cancer. The sequences come from peripheral blood, collected roughly 67 weeks after starting pembrolizumab. Recombination linked TRBV10-2 to TRBJ1-2; the D gene remains uncertain. Here is the DNA: TGCGCCACCAGTGCCGGGAGGGTGAACTATGGCTACACCTTC. This gives the protein CATSAGRVNYGYTF.